These T cell receptor beta chains were read from a single sample in a study of Ad26.COV2.S vaccination and SARS-CoV-2 variants. Clones were sequenced by immunoSEQ multiplex PCR, and TCRdb holds only the in-frame ones, with some missing. There are around 340,000 clones in the sample; 80% to 90% occur only once, and about 10% lies in the top ten. Source: peripheral blood, taken in a trial of Ad26.COV2.S vaccine versus placebo. Every receptor here comes from a person between 18 and 65 years old who received the Ad26.COV2.S COVID-19 vaccine or a placebo. Both conserved end residues are part of each CDR3. Each record gives: V gene, J gene, CDR3 length, CDR3 protein.

>TRBV4-2|TRBJ2-3|16
CASSQGTVPNTDTQYF
>TRBV15|TRBJ1-3|14
CATSSAGPGNTIYF
>TRBV24-1|TRBJ1-1|15
CATSGGTGRNTEAFF
>TRBV19|TRBJ2-7|14
CASSIPGQGYEQYF
>TRBV5-1|TRBJ2-5|16
CASSLGTSGVKETQYF
>TRBV11-1|TRBJ2-3|15
CASNHLAGSTDTQYF
>TRBV2|TRBJ2-1|14
CASSDWDRDNEQFF
>TRBV10-3|TRBJ1-5|15
CAISRGDHSNQPQHF
>TRBV11-2|TRBJ2-1|17
CASSIGGAGLAGNEQFF
>TRBV4-1|TRBJ1-5|15
CASSQDPGGNQPQHF
>TRBV25-1|TRBJ2-7|12
CASSEYRYEQYF